One and the same sample provided the 26 T cell receptor beta chains below, sequenced in a study of early stage breast cancer tumors. The method was immunoSEQ multiplex PCR; TCRdb's version includes in-frame clones alone and lacks a portion of them. The repertoire holds 25,000 to 35,000 clones, 50% to 75% seen once, with approximately 8% in the top ten. The sample comprised breast tumor tissue. The receptors originated from a person in their fifties with breast cancer.

This chain joins TRBV7-2 and TRBJ2-7; 12 bases map to TRBD2. Trimming at V came to 5 bases and at J to 3 bases, leaving 14 bases not matched to a gene. CDR1 and CDR2 (germline): SGHTA, FQGNSA. The CDR3 runs 18 residues. CDR3 coding DNA: TGTGCCAGCAGCCGCCAGGGTGGACTAGCGGGGACATTCTACGAGCAGTACTTC. Translated, it gives CASSRQGGLAGTFYEQYF. The full variable domain, with the rest looked up from reference TRBV7-2 and TRBJ2-7, is GAGVSQSPSNKVTEKGKDVELRCDPISGHTALYWYRQSLGQGLEFLIYFQGNSAPDKSGLPSDRFSAERTGGSVSTLTIQRTQQEDSAVYLCASSRQGGLAGTFYEQYFGPGTRLTVT.

This rearrangement joins TRBV7-8 to TRBJ1-2; D unclear. Trimming left V 0 bases short and J 6 bases short, with 8 bases between. This CDR3 spans 13 amino acids. The germline V gene has CDR1 SGHVS and CDR2 FQNEAQ. The CDR3 DNA follows: TGTGCCAGCAGCTTAGCGAGGGCGGATGGCTACACCTTC. Its translation is CASSLARADGYTF.

This clone is termed medium-sized (0.01 to 0.1%). This chain uses TRBV19 with TRBJ2-7, with D possibly matching TRBD1 (6 bases). V dropped 4 bases and J dropped 5 bases, with 9 bases sitting between them. Germline assignment: CDR1 LNHDA and CDR2 SQIVND (reference sequence). The CDR3 spans 12 residues. CDR3 residues: CASSRQANEQYF. For the CDR3, the DNA is TGTGCCAGTAGTAGACAGGCAAACGAGCAGTACTTC.

This chain's CDR3 is CASSLSPSGSTGETQYF. In DNA, the CDR3 is TGCGCCAGCAGCTTGTCCCCTAGCGGGAGTACGGGGGAGACCCAGTACTTC. The chain has TRBV5-1 and TRBJ2-5, with 10 bases aligning to TRBD2. The CDR3 has 17 residues. Trimming cost V 1 base and J 5 bases; bases outside gene matches: 11. Germline loops: CDR1 SGHRS, CDR2 YFSETQ.

The chain is built from TRBV5-8 and TRBJ2-5, with no clear D. The germline gives CDR1 SGHTS, CDR2 YDEGEE. With 6 bases removed from V and 3 bases from J, the gap between germline ends came to 18 bases. CDR3 size: 15 residues. The CDR3 protein is CASTLAWGLEETQYF. The CDR3 DNA is TGTGCCAGCACCCTGGCTTGGGGTTTGGAAGAGACCCAGTACTTC.

The table lists this clone with a few counts. The genes are TRBV15 and TRBJ2-5, with D possibly matching TRBD2 (6 bases). This CDR3 contains 14 residues. The germline gives CDR1 LNHNV, CDR2 YYDKDF (reference sequence). Trimming took off 1 base at V and 1 base at J, with 7 bases between the two ends. CDR3 loop: CATSRGGGQETQYF. In DNA, the CDR3 is TGTGCCACCAGCAGAGGGGGAGGCCAAGAGACCCAGTACTTC.

This clone occurred a few times. The gene calls are TRBV2 and TRBJ2-3; TRBD1 matches 9 bases. CDR1 is SNHLY, CDR2 FYNNEI, per germline. V shed 6 bases and J 4 bases; nucleotides not matched to a gene: 8. CDR3 length: 15 residues. CDR3 DNA: TGTGCCAGCAGGGAACAGGGGGCGCGTGCAGATACGCAGTATTTT. It translates to CASREQGARADTQYF. The full variable domain, in which reference TRBV2 and TRBJ2-3 provide the parts outside the CDR3, is EPEVTQTPSHQVTQMGQEVILRCVPISNHLYFYWYRQILGQKVEFLVSFYNNEISEKSEIFDDQFSVERPDGSNFTLKIRSTKLEDSAMYFCASREQGARADTQYFGPGTRLTVL.

V gene TRBV15 combines with J gene TRBJ2-2, with D perhaps matching TRBD1 or TRBD2 (5 bases each). Germline assignment: CDR1 LNHNV and CDR2 YYDKDF (reference sequence). The V and J ends lost 3 bases and 1 base respectively, with 9 bases between them. The CDR3 is 15 amino acids. CDR3 amino acids: CATSRGDRNTGELFF. The CDR3 DNA reads as TGTGCCACCAGCAGGGGAGACAGGAACACCGGGGAGCTGTTTTTT. The full variable domain, in which reference TRBV15 and TRBJ2-2 provide the parts outside the CDR3, is DAMVIQNPRYQVTQFGKPVTLSCSQTLNHNVMYWYQQKSSQAPKLLFHYYDKDFNNEADTPDNFQSRRPNTSFCFLDIRSPGLGDTAMYLCATSRGDRNTGELFFGEGSRLTVL.

This rearrangement joins TRBV10-3 to TRBJ1-2; D gene unclear. Germline CDR1 and CDR2: ENHRY and SYGVKD. V was shortened by 3 bases and J by 4 bases, with 12 bases between the two germline ends. The CDR3 is made up of 14 amino acids. CDR3 loop: CAISEGGLLYGYTF. DNA of the CDR3: TGTGCCATCAGTGAAGGAGGACTCCTCTATGGCTACACCTTC.

The J gene is TRBJ1-2, the V gene TRBV25-1, with D possibly TRBD1 on 5 matching bases. Trimming removed 6 bases at V and 6 bases at J, with 14 bases between. CDR1 is MGHDK and CDR2 is SYGVNS in the germline V gene. The CDR3 length is 13 residues. CDR3 nucleotides: TGTGCCAGCAGGGGGAGGGACGCAAATGGCTACACCTTC. Translated: CASRGRDANGYTF.

The chain links TRBV5-3 to TRBJ2-1; D is perhaps TRBD1 (7 bases). TRBV5-3 is annotated as an ORF whose role is uncertain. The CDR3 runs to 17 residues. V lost 0 bases and J 2 bases, leaving 15 bases between the germline ends. The CDR3 sequence: CARSLVGGRGPYNEQFF. The CDR3 DNA reads TGTGCCAGAAGCTTGGTGGGGGGTAGGGGGCCCTACAATGAGCAGTTCTTC.

This clone has more than one count but fewer than ten. The rearrangement links TRBV10-3 to TRBJ1-2, with D unclear. Trimming removed 7 bases at V and 0 bases at J, with 12 bases between. The CDR3 is 14 amino acids. Germline CDR1 reads ENHRY; CDR2 reads SYGVKD. The CDR3 sequence: CAITGRRSNYGYTF. The CDR3 region has the DNA TGTGCCATCACCGGACGCAGATCTAACTATGGCTACACCTTC.

The chain recombines TRBV6-5 with TRBJ1-1; D is ambiguous. This CDR3 contains 13 residues. V lost 6 bases to trimming and J lost 1 base, with 9 bases between them. Germline loops: CDR1 MNHEY, CDR2 SVGAGI. Written as DNA, the CDR3 is TGTGCCAGCAGGTACCACAGGAACACTGAAGCTTTCTTT. This translates into CASRYHRNTEAFF.

The chain links TRBV19 to TRBJ1-4; no firm D call. Trimming cost V 2 bases and J 8 bases, with 12 bases left between them. The germline CDR1 and CDR2 sequences are LNHDA and SQIVND (reference sequence). The CDR3 is 14 residues long. The CDR3 DNA reads as TGTGCCAGTAGTATAACGGCGGGAATGGAAAAACTGTTTTTT. The encoded protein is CASSITAGMEKLFF.

This chain links TRBV18 with TRBJ1-2, with 8 bases identical to TRBD1. With V trimmed by 5 bases and J by 5 bases, 10 bases remained unmatched. CDR3 length: 15 amino acids. Germline V gene lookup returns CDR1 KGHSH and CDR2 LQKENI. For the CDR3, the DNA is TGTGCCAGCTCAACCCGGGACAGGACGTTTTATGGCTACACCTTC. This sequence encodes CASSTRDRTFYGYTF.

This rearrangement joins TRBV11-3 to TRBJ2-1, with D possibly matching TRBD2 (6 bases). The germline V and J ends were trimmed by 0 bases and 5 bases, with 14 bases remaining between them. The CDR3 loop spans 16 amino acids. The germline CDR1 and CDR2 sequences are SGHNT and YENEEA. The CDR3 reads CASSLDGGARDNEQFF. As DNA, the CDR3 is TGTGCCAGCAGCTTAGATGGCGGGGCTCGAGACAATGAGCAGTTCTTC.

The chain joins TRBV5-5 to TRBJ2-3, with a weak D call TRBD2 (6 bases). This CDR3 has 14 amino acids. Germline-derived CDR1 and CDR2 are SGHKS and YYEKEE (reference sequence). Trimming removed 4 bases at V and 2 bases at J, with 11 bases between. Here the CDR3 DNA reads TGTGCCAGCAGCCCGACTAGACTCACAGATACGCAGTATTTT. Translating gives CASSPTRLTDTQYF. The whole variable domain, remainder taken from reference TRBV5-5 and TRBJ2-3, is DAGVTQSPTHLIKTRGQQVTLRCSPISGHKSVSWYQQVLGQGPQFIFQYYEKEERGRGNFPDRFSARQFPNYSSELNVNALLLGDSALYLCASSPTRLTDTQYFGPGTRLTVL.

The chain recombines TRBV6-5 with TRBJ1-1, with D tentatively TRBD1 (5 bases). The CDR3 is made up of 13 amino acids. Germline V CDR1 and CDR2: MNHEY, SVGAGI. V gave up 7 bases and J gave up 5 bases, with 14 bases separating them. CDR3 region: CASNFAEGTEAFF. As DNA, the CDR3 is TGTGCCAGCAATTTCGCCGAGGGGACTGAAGCTTTCTTT.

This chain links TRBV11-3 with TRBJ2-1, with D perhaps matching TRBD2 (6 bases). This CDR3 spans 16 amino acids. The germline gives CDR1 SGHNT, CDR2 YENEEA. Deletions cut 0 bases from V and 1 base from J, with 10 bases between. For the CDR3, the DNA is TGTGCCAGCAGCTTAGACGGGAGCGGTTCCTACAATGAGCAGTTCTTC. Its protein is CASSLDGSGSYNEQFF.

This chain uses TRBV7-2 with TRBJ2-1; 13 bases align to TRBD2. This CDR3 spans 14 amino acids. J was trimmed by 8 bases and V by 5 bases; bases with no gene match: 3. The germline CDR1 and CDR2 sequences are SGHTA and FQGNSA. The CDR3 bases are TGTGCCAGCAGCCTCGGACTAGCGGGGGATGAGCAGTTCTTC. The encoded protein is CASSLGLAGDEQFF.

The rearrangement joins TRBV7-6 to TRBJ1-4, with TRBD1 as a possible D gene (6 bases). The length of the CDR3 is 19 residues. Germline loops: CDR1 SGHVS, CDR2 FNYEAQ. Trimming stripped 2 bases from V and 0 bases from J, with 19 bases between. As DNA, the CDR3 is TGTGCCAGCAGCTTAATAGGCGGCCAGGGGTTAGCAACTAATGAAAAACTGTTTTTT. This translates into CASSLIGGQGLATNEKLFF.

This clone was observed a single time. The chain uses TRBV7-9 and TRBJ1-4; 8 bases match TRBD1. V lost 5 bases, J lost 5 bases, and 13 bases stayed unmatched. The CDR3 extends over 17 amino acids. Germline CDR1 SEHNR, CDR2 FQNEAQ (reference sequence). The CDR3 loop is CASSRGQAFGLNEKLFF. CDR3 in DNA: TGTGCCAGCAGCCGGGGACAGGCGTTTGGGTTAAATGAAAAACTGTTTTTT.

The chain employs TRBV29-1 and TRBJ2-3, with TRBD2 matching 11 bases. With 6 bases clipped from V and 8 bases from J, the junction kept 10 bases outside the gene matches. Germline lookup yields CDR1 SQVTM and CDR2 ANQGSEA. The CDR3 runs 14 residues. The CDR3 loop is CSVKTSGVQGTQYF. The CDR3 region has the DNA TGCAGCGTCAAGACTAGCGGGGTGCAAGGTACGCAGTATTTT.

The CDR3 spells CASSLGPLSSNEKLFF. In nucleotides, the CDR3 is TGTGCCAGCAGCTTAGGCCCTCTCTCTTCGAATGAAAAACTGTTTTTT. The V and J genes are TRBV7-9 and TRBJ1-4, with unresolved D. CDR1 SEHNR and CDR2 FQNEAQ come from the germline V gene (reference sequence). This CDR3 region has 16 residues. Trimming cost V 1 base and J 5 bases, with 14 bases left between them.

J is TRBJ2-3 and V is TRBV27; weak D call: TRBD1 (5 bases). Trimming removed 6 bases at V and 0 bases at J, with 16 bases between. This CDR3 is built from 16 residues. The germline gives CDR1 MNHEY, CDR2 SMNVEV (reference sequence). The CDR3 DNA is TGTGCCAGCAGACTAACGCAGGGTTCTAGCACAGATACGCAGTATTTT. Translating gives CASRLTQGSSTDTQYF.

The CDR3 protein is CASSVAYGVAYNEQFF. The CDR3 DNA is TGTGCCAGCAGCGTAGCTTACGGAGTGGCCTACAATGAGCAGTTCTTC. V and J are TRBV9 and TRBJ2-1; D is undetermined. Germline V lookup: CDR1 SGDLS, CDR2 YYNGEE. The CDR3 runs 16 residues. V lost 0 bases, J lost 2 bases, and 12 bases lay in between.